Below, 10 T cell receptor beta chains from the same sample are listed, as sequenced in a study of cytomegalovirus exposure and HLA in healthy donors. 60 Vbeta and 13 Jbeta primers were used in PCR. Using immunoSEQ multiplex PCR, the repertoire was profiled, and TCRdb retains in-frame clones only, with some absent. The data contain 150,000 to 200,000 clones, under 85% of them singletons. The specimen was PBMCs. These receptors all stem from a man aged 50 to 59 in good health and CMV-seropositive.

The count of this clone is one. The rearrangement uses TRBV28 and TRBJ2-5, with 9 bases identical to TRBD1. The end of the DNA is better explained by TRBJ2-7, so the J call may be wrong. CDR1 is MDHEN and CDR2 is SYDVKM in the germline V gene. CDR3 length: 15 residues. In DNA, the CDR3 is TGTGCCAGCAGTTTGGGACAGGGTGGTACCTACGAGCAGTACTTC. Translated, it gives CASSLGQGGTYEQYF.

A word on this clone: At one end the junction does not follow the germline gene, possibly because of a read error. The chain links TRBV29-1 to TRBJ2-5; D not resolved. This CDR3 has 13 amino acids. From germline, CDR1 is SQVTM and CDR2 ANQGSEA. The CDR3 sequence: CSAEQRYQETQYF. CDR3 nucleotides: TGCAGCGCTGAACAGAGGTACCAAGAGACCCAGTACTTC.

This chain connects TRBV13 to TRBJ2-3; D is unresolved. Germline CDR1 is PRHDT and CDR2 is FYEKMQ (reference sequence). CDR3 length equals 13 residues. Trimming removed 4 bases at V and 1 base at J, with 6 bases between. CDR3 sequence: CASSSYGTDTQYF. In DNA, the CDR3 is TGTGCCAGCAGCTCCTATGGCACAGATACGCAGTATTTT. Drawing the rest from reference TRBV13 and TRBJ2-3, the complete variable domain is AAGVIQSPRHLIKEKRETATLKCYPIPRHDTVYWYQQGPGQDPQFLISFYEKMQSDKGSIPDRFSAQQFSDYHSELNMSSLELGDSALYFCASSSYGTDTQYFGPGTRLTVL.

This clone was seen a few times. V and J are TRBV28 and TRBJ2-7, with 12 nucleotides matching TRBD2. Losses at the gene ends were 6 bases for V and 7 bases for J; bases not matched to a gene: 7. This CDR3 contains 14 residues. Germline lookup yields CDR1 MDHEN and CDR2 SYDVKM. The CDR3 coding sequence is TGTGCCAGCAGATCTAGCGGGAGGGCCGGTGAGCAGTACTTC. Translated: CASRSSGRAGEQYF.

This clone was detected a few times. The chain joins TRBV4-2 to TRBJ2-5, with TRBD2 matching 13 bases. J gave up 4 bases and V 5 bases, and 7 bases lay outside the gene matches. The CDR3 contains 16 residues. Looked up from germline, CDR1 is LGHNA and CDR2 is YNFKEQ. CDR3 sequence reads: CASSTTRTSGGETQYF. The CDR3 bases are TGTGCCAGCAGCACAACCCGGACTAGCGGGGGAGAGACCCAGTACTTC.

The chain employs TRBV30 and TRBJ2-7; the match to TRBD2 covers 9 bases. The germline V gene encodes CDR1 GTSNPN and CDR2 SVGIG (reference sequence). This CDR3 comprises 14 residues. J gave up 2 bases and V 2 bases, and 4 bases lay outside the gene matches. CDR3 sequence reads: CAWSRGGGAYEQYF. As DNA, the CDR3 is TGTGCCTGGAGTAGGGGCGGGGGGGCCTACGAGCAGTACTTC.

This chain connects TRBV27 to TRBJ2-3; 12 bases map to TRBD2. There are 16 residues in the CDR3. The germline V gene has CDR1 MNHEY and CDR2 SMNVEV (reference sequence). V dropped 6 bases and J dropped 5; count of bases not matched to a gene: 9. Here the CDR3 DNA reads TGTGCCAGCAGACTTCTAGCGGGGGGGCAGGGAGATACGCAGTATTTT. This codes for CASRLLAGGQGDTQYF.

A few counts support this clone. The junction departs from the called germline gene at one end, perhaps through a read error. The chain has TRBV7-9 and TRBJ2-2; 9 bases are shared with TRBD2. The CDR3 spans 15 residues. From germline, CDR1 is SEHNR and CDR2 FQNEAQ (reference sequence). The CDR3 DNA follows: TGTGCCAGCAGCTTCTTTGGCGGGGGGGCCGGAGAGCTGTTTTTT. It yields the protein CASSFFGGGAGELFF. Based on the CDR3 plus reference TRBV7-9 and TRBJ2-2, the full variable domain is DTGVSQNPRHKITKRGQNVTFRCDPISEHNRLYWYRQTLGQGPEFLTYFQNEAQLEKSRLLSDRFSAERPKGSFSTLEIQRTEQGDSAMYLCASSFFGGGAGELFFGEGSRLTVL.

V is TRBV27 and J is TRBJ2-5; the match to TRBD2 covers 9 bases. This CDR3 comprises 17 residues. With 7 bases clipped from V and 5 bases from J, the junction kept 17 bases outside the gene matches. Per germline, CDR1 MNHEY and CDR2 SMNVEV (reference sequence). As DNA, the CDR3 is TGTGCCAGCAATCTATCCCGGTGGATAGCGGGAGTGGAGACCCAGTACTTC. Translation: CASNLSRWIAGVETQYF.

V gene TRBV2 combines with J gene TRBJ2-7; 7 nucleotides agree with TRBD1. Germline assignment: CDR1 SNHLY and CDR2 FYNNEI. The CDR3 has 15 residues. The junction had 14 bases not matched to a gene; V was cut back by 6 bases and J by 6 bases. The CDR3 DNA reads TGTGCCAGCAGGGCACAGGGGAAGGGTCCGGGCGAGCAGTACTTC. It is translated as CASRAQGKGPGEQYF.